The 18 T cell receptor beta chains below all came from one sample that was sequenced in a study of human T cells and chemical hapten exposure. Time point given: patch test 2, 6 weeks after DPC sensitization. Treatment defined: therapeutic diphenylcyclopropenone sensitization with weekly scalp DPC. TCRdb fed the RACE reads into MiXCR, producing one record per CDR3 protein. The sample includes about 350,000 distinct CDR3 sequences, under 6.5% seen only once; the top ten take around 5.8%. The sequencing used whole blood, collected in connection with sensitization to the hapten diphenylcyclopropenone (DPC). The origin of the receptors is a woman under 30 with alopecia areata. Some clones in this sample may be carry-over from other donors' samples.

Many counts were recorded for this clonotype. The V call is TRBV12-3 or TRBV12-4, the J call TRBJ2-7, with 7 bases aligning to TRBD1. With V trimmed by 6 bases and J by 0 bases, 8 bases remained unmatched. CDR3 length: 15 amino acids. The CDR3 here is CASSPTGKSSYEQYF. The CDR3 DNA reads as TGTGCCAGCAGCCCGACAGGGAAGAGCTCCTACGAGCAGTACTTC.

This clonotype has a handful of counts. J is TRBJ2-1 and V is TRBV6-6, with D unresolved. Germline V gives CDR1 MNHNY, CDR2 SVGAGI (reference sequence). This CDR3 contains 17 residues. Deletions cut 5 bases from V and 0 bases from J, with 17 bases between. The chain's CDR3 is CASSTKLDPSSYNEQFF. CDR3 nucleotide sequence: TGTGCCAGCAGTACAAAACTGGACCCGAGCTCCTACAATGAGCAGTTCTTC.

To note about this clonotype: A read error may explain this, as a much larger clone is one base away. The chain links TRBV5-1 to TRBJ2-3; D is unclear. The CDR3 has 17 amino acids. CDR1 SGHRS and CDR2 YFSETQ come from the germline V gene. CDR3 nucleotide sequence: TGCGCCGGCAGCTTGGGCGCTGGGTCCCTGGGGACAGATACGCAGTATTTT. This translates into CAGSLGAGSLGTDTQYF.

This clonotype was counted at least ten times. The chain's CDR3 is CASSKQGLGGYTF. The CDR3 DNA sequence: TGTGCCAGCAGTAAACAGGGGTTGGGGGGCTACACCTTC. The chain recombines TRBV27 with TRBJ1-2, with 7 nucleotides matching TRBD1. The trim removed 5 bases at V and 8 bases at J, leaving 8 bases unmatched. CDR3 length: 13 residues. Germline loops: CDR1 MNHEY, CDR2 SMNVEV (reference sequence).

This clonotype was detected many times. The gene calls are TRBV10-3 and TRBJ2-3; 14 bases align to TRBD2. V lost 3 bases to trimming and J lost 4 bases; unmatched junction nucleotides: 3. Germline V CDR1 and CDR2: ENHRY, SYGVKD. This CDR3 is built from 16 residues. CDR3 amino acids: CAISDGTSGGSDTQYF. The CDR3 region has the DNA TGTGCCATCAGTGACGGGACTAGCGGGGGTTCAGATACGCAGTATTTT.

This clonotype was seen ten or more times. V gene TRBV18 combines with J gene TRBJ1-2; TRBD1 aligns across 7 bases. Per the germline V gene, CDR1 is KGHSH and CDR2 is LQKENI. J was trimmed by 6 bases and V by 6 bases; bases with no gene match: 16. The CDR3 totals 16 residues. The CDR3 is CASSSSTPSTGHGYTF. CDR3 DNA: TGTGCCAGCTCCTCGTCTACCCCCTCGACAGGGCATGGCTACACCTTC.

This clonotype was detected many times. The chain is built from TRBV4-3 and TRBJ2-3; D ambiguous. The germline V gene encodes CDR1 LGHNA and CDR2 YSLEER. V was clipped by 0 bases and J by 2 bases, with 6 bases between them. This CDR3 contains 14 residues. The CDR3 DNA reads as TGCGCCAGCAGCCAAGATAAGGCCACAGATACGCAGTATTTT. Translating gives CASSQDKATDTQYF.

This clonotype was recorded at least ten times. The chain recombines TRBV20-1 with TRBJ1-1; D call uncertain. The length of the CDR3 is 11 residues. CDR1 and CDR2 from the germline V gene are DFQATT and SNEGSKA (reference sequence). CDR3 loop: CRSSRNTEAFF. In DNA form, the CDR3 reads TGCAGATCGTCCAGGAACACTGAAGCTTTCTTT.

This clonotype was detected only a few times. CDR3 residues: CASSLTCCKRYNEQFF. CDR3 in DNA: TGCGCCAGCAGCCTAACGTGCTGCAAACGCTACAATGAGCAGTTCTTC. V is TRBV4-3 and J is TRBJ2-1; the D is unclear. The V end lost 4 bases, the J end lost 3 bases, and 16 bases lay between the germline ends. CDR1 is LGHNA and CDR2 is YSLEER in the germline V gene. The CDR3 contains 16 residues.

The sample holds many counts of this clonotype. The genes are TRBV3-1 and TRBJ1-1; D is undetermined. Trimming pared 4 bases from V and 5 bases from J, leaving 11 bases between. The CDR3 loop spans 13 amino acids. Germline CDR1 and CDR2: LGHDT and YNNKEL (reference sequence). The CDR3 loop reads CASSRERWTEAFF. CDR3 in DNA: TGTGCCAGCAGCCGAGAGCGATGGACTGAAGCTTTCTTT.

The table lists this clonotype with many counts. This rearrangement joins TRBV5-4 to TRBJ1-4; the D gene is possibly TRBD1 (5 bases). Germline V gene lookup returns CDR1 SGHNT and CDR2 YYREEE (reference sequence). The CDR3 extends over 16 amino acids. V was clipped by 4 bases and J by 12 bases, with 25 bases between them. The CDR3 sequence: CASSRRRGGSFEELFF. The CDR3, as DNA: TGTGCCAGCAGCCGTAGGAGGGGCGGTTCCTTTGAGGAACTGTTTTTT. The full variable domain, in which reference TRBV5-4 and TRBJ1-4 provide the parts outside the CDR3, is ETGVTQSPTHLIKTRGQQVTLRCSSQSGHNTVSWYQQALGQGPQFIFQYYREEENGRGNFPPRFSGLQFPNYSSELNVNALELDDSALYLCASSRRRGGSFEELFFGSGTQLSVL.

This rearrangement joins TRBV6-2 or TRBV6-3 to TRBJ1-6; D is possibly TRBD1 (5 bases). Trimming stripped 4 bases from V and 2 bases from J, with 9 bases between. The CDR3 runs 15 residues. Germline-derived CDR1 and CDR2 are MNHEY and SVGEGT. The CDR3: CASSFSGTYNSPLHF. In nucleotides, the CDR3 is TGTGCCAGCAGTTTCTCAGGGACCTATAATTCACCCCTCCACTTT.

This clonotype was seen at least ten times. This chain uses TRBV13 with TRBJ2-1, with D maybe TRBD2 (5 bases). This CDR3 has 14 residues. Germline CDR1 PRHDT, CDR2 FYEKMQ (reference sequence). Trimming cost V 5 bases and J 6 bases, with 14 bases left between them. CDR3 DNA: TGTGCCAGCAGCCCTTCCGGGGTATCCAATGAGCAGTTCTTC. Its protein is CASSPSGVSNEQFF.

J is TRBJ2-1 and V is TRBV7-2; TRBD1 or TRBD2 may be the D gene (5 bases each). The CDR3 has 15 residues. Deletions cut 7 bases from V and 0 bases from J, with 13 bases between. Germline values: CDR1 SGHTA, CDR2 FQGNSA. Here the CDR3 DNA reads TGTGCCAGCACCGGGGACGGACTCTCCTACAATGAGCAGTTCTTC. As protein: CASTGDGLSYNEQFF.

The chain uses TRBV29-1 and TRBJ2-1; TRBD1 might be the D (8 bases). Per the germline V gene, CDR1 is SQVTM and CDR2 is ANQGSEA. Trimming pared 6 bases from V and 9 bases from J, leaving 15 bases between. CDR3 size: 12 residues. In nucleotides, the CDR3 is TGCAGCGTCGGACAGGGCGGGGGTGAGCAGTTCTTC. This gives the protein CSVGQGGGEQFF.

In its sample, this clonotype was seen a few times. The rearrangement links TRBV12-3 or TRBV12-4 to TRBJ2-5; 7 bases match TRBD2. V shed 6 bases, J shed 2 bases, and the junction held 3 bases outside the gene matches. The CDR3 consists of 13 residues. CDR3 bases: TGTGCCAGCAGCACTAGCGATCAAGAGACCCAGTACTTC. Protein: CASSTSDQETQYF.

This clonotype was observed a few times. The V gene is TRBV10-3, the J gene TRBJ2-3; 7 bases are a match to TRBD1. V dropped 4 bases and J dropped 2; count of bases not matched to a gene: 6. The CDR3 length is 15 residues. Germline CDR1 ENHRY, CDR2 SYGVKD. The DNA of the CDR3 is TGTGCCATCAGTGGTCACAGGGGACACACAGATACGCAGTATTTT. Protein: CAISGHRGHTDTQYF.

This clonotype was seen a handful of times. The J gene is TRBJ2-3, the V gene TRBV12-3 or TRBV12-4, with 10 bases fitting TRBD2. V lost 6 bases, J lost 5 bases, and 11 bases stayed unmatched. The CDR3 is 16 residues long. In DNA form, the CDR3 reads TGTGCCAGCAGATTTACTAAGCGGGGGGGCCTAGATACGCAGTATTTT. Translation gives CASRFTKRGGLDTQYF.